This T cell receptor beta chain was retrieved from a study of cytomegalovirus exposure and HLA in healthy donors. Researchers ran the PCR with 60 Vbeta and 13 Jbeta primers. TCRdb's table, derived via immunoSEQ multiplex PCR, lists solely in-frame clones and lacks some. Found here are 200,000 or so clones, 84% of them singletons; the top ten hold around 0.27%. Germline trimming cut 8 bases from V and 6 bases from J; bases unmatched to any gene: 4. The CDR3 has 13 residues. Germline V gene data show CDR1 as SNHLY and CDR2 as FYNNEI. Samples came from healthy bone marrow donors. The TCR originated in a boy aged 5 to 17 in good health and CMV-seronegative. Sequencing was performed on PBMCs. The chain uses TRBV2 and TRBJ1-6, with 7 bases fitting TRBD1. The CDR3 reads CASGRDSNSPLHF. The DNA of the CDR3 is TGTGCCAGCGGCCGGGACAGTAATTCACCCCTCCACTTT.